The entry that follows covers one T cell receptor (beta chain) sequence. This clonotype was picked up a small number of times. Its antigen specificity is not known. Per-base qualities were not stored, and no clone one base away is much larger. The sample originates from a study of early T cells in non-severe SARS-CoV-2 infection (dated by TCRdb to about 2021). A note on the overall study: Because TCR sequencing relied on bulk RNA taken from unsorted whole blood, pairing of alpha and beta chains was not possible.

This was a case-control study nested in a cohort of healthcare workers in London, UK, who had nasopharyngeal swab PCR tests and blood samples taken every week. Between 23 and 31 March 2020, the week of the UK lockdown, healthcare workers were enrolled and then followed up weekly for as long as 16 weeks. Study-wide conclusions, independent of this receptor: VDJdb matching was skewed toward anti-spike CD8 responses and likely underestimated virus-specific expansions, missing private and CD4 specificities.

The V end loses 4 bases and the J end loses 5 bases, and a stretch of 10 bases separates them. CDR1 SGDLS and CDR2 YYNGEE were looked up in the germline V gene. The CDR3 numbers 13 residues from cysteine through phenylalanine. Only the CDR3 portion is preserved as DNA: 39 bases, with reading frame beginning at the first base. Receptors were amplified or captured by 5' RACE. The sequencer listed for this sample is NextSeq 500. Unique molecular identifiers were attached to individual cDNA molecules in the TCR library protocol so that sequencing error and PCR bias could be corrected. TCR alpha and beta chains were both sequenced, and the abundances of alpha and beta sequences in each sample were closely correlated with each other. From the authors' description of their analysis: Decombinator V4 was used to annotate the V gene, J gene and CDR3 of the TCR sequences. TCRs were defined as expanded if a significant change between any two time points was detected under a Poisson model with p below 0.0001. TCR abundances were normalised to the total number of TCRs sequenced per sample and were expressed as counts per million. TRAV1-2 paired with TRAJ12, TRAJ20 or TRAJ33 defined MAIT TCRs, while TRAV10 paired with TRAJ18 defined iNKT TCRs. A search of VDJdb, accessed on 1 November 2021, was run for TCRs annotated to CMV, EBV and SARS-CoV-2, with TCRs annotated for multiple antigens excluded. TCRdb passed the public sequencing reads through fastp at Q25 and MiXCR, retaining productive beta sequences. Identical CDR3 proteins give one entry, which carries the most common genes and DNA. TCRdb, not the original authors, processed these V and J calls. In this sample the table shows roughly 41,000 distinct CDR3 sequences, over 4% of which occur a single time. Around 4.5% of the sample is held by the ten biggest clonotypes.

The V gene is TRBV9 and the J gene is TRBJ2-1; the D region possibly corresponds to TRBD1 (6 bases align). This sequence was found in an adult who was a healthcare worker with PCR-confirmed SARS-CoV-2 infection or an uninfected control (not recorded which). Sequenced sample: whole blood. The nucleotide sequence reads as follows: TGTGCCAGCAGCATCGGACAGCACAATGAGCAGTTCTTC. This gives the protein CASSIGQHNEQFF.